This record looks at one T cell receptor (beta chain) sequence and its context. The antigen remains undetermined. Germline CDR1 LNHNV, CDR2 YYDKDF (reference sequence). There are 14 residues in the CDR3. The junction had 10 bases not matched to a gene; V was cut back by 5 bases and J by 10 bases. The source of the sample is a study of naive and memory T cell subsets. The study, taken as a whole, reports: A few larger clonotypes appeared in naive repertoires, especially CD8, possibly memory cells re-expressing CD45RA.

An equimolar mix of two oligonucleotides served as the beta constant-region primer for TRBC1 and TRBC2. Ligated cDNA was amplified by four rounds of PCR with nested alpha and beta constant-region primers and SP2. MiXCR, run by TCRdb on the UMI-ligation and nested PCR reads, gives a single entry per CDR3 protein. This sample has 120,000 to 150,000 distinct CDR3 sequences, with 22% found just once. The sequencing sample was made of naive CD4+ T cells from blood. The TCR originated in a human donor in good health. The rearrangement uses TRBV15 and TRBJ2-1; 8 nucleotides align to TRBD1. The CDR3 nucleotides read TGTGCCACCAGCGCCCAAGGGACAGGAGGGGAGCAGTTCTTC. Amino acid sequence: CATSAQGTGGEQFF.